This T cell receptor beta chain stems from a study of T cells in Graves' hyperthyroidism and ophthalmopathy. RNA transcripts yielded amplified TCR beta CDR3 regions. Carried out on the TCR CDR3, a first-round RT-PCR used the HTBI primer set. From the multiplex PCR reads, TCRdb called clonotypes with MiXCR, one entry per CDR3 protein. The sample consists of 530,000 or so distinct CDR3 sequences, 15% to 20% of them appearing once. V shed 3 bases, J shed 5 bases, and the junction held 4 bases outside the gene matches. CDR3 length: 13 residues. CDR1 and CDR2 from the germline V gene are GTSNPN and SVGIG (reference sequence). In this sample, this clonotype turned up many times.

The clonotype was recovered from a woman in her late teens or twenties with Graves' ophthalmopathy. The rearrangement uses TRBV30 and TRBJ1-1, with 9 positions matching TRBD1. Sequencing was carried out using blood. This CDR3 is CAWRDRGSTEAFF. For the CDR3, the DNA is TGTGCCTGGAGAGACAGGGGGAGTACTGAAGCTTTCTTT.